The 27 T cell receptor beta chains reported below all come from one sample, sequenced in a study of persistence of HIV-infected CD4 T cells. Their specific antigens are unknown. Cells were stimulated with CMV-infected fibroblast lysates at 10 ug/mL. Sorted nonresponding memory CD4+ T cells were CD40L-negative, CD69-negative, CD45RO-high. The immunoSEQ assay was version 4, run in survey mode. Assay: immunoSEQ multiplex PCR; the TCRdb copy retains only in-frame clones and omits some. The sample holds roughly 34,000 clones, roughly 82% seen once. Sample: CD4+ T cells sorted from PBMCs after roughly 19-hour stimulation, taken from a patient who received antiretroviral therapy. These receptors all stem from an adult man with HIV who was CMV-seropositive.

The chain combines TRBV11-3 with TRBJ2-3, with 11 nucleotides matching TRBD2. Germline trimming cut 4 bases from V and 3 bases from J; bases unmatched to any gene: 6. This CDR3 has 16 amino acids. CDR1 is SGHNT and CDR2 is YENEEA in the germline V gene. CDR3 DNA: TGTGCCAGCAGCTCTCCGGGACTAGCGGTAACAGATACGCAGTATTTT. It yields the protein CASSSPGLAVTDTQYF.

The CDR3 spells CASSRKVADLYEQYF. The CDR3 bases are TGCGCCAGCAGCCGAAAGGTAGCGGACCTCTACGAGCAGTACTTC. The chain joins TRBV4-3 to TRBJ2-7, with a tentative D call TRBD2 (6 bases). In germline, CDR1 is LGHNA, CDR2 YSLEER. The CDR3 spans 15 residues. The V and J ends lost 4 bases and 3 bases respectively, with 16 bases between them.

The chain is built from TRBV7-2 and TRBJ2-2; D is possibly TRBD1 (6 bases). V was shortened by 2 bases and J by 3 bases, with 10 bases between the two germline ends. Germline values: CDR1 SGHTA, CDR2 FQGNSA. CDR3 length equals 15 residues. CDR3: CASSLYRDHTGELFF. CDR3 in DNA: TGTGCCAGCAGCTTATACAGGGATCACACCGGGGAGCTGTTTTTT.

This chain uses TRBV27 with TRBJ1-1; TRBD1 aligns across 9 bases. With 2 bases clipped from V and 10 bases from J, the junction kept 11 bases outside the gene matches. From germline, CDR1 is MNHEY and CDR2 SMNVEV (reference sequence). The CDR3 is 15 amino acids. DNA of the CDR3: TGTGCCAGCAGTTTAACCGGGACAGGGTGGGAAAGAGCTTTCTTT. Translated: CASSLTGTGWERAFF.

The chain links TRBV6-5 to TRBJ2-3, with D perhaps matching TRBD1 or TRBD2 (5 bases each). Per the germline V gene, CDR1 is MNHEY and CDR2 is SVGAGI. The CDR3 has 15 amino acids. V was clipped by 7 bases and J by 6 bases, with 20 bases between them. CDR3 residues: CASKIGLGDGDTQYF. The CDR3 region has the DNA TGTGCCAGCAAAATCGGGCTAGGGGACGGGGATACGCAGTATTTT.

This clone was counted only a few times. The chain combines TRBV7-3 with TRBJ1-2; D is unclear. Looked up from germline, CDR1 is SGHTA and CDR2 is FQGTGA. V was shortened by 1 base and J by 6 bases, with 9 bases between the two germline ends. CDR3 length: 13 amino acids. The CDR3 reads CASSLMGLDGYTF. CDR3 nucleotides: TGTGCCAGCAGCTTAATGGGTTTGGATGGCTACACCTTC.

This chain connects TRBV7-2 to TRBJ2-7; 9 bases align to TRBD2. The CDR3 spans 15 residues. Germline CDR1 reads SGHTA; CDR2 reads FQGNSA. V trimming: 5 bases; J trimming: 2 bases; junction bases outside the gene matches: 7. Here the CDR3 reads CASSPLAGLTYEQYF. The CDR3 nucleotides are TGTGCCAGCAGCCCCCTAGCGGGGCTGACCTACGAGCAGTACTTC.

The rearrangement joins TRBV4-1 to TRBJ1-4; maybe TRBD1 (5 bases). Germline V gene lookup returns CDR1 MGHRA and CDR2 YSYEKL. Deletions cut 0 bases from V and 3 bases from J, with 23 bases between. This CDR3 is built from 20 residues. The CDR3 coding sequence is TGCGCCAGCAGCCAAGAGCGGGGGTGGATACAGAGTGCTGCTAATGAAAAACTGTTTTTT. Translated, it gives CASSQERGWIQSAANEKLFF.

CDR3 protein: CASSLTGWDNEKLFF. The CDR3 DNA is TGTGCCAGCAGTCTGACAGGGTGGGATAATGAAAAACTGTTTTTT. V gene TRBV28 combines with J gene TRBJ1-4; 7 bases map to TRBD1. After removal of 5 bases from V and 4 bases from J, the junction contained 7 bases not matched to a gene. CDR3 size: 15 residues. Per germline, CDR1 MDHEN and CDR2 SYDVKM.

The chain joins TRBV9 to TRBJ2-6; 8 bases align to TRBD1. CDR3 length: 21 residues. Trimming at V came to 0 bases and at J to 0 bases, leaving 14 bases not matched to a gene. Germline values: CDR1 SGDLS, CDR2 YYNGEE. CDR3 bases: TGTGCCAGCAGCGTAGGGGAATGGCACAGGGGGATCTTCTCTGGGGCCAACGTCCTGACTTTC. Amino acids: CASSVGEWHRGIFSGANVLTF.

The table lists this clone with a few counts. V usage is TRBV5-1 and J usage is TRBJ1-1, with D perhaps TRBD1 (5 bases). In germline, CDR1 is SGHRS, CDR2 YFSETQ. Trimming pared 5 bases from V and 0 bases from J, leaving 11 bases between. CDR3 length: 14 residues. CDR3 coding DNA: TGCGCCAGCAGGTCAGGGTTGATGAACACTGAAGCTTTCTTT. It translates to CASRSGLMNTEAFF.

J is TRBJ2-1 and V is TRBV7-9, with 9 bases aligning to TRBD2. The CDR3 is 15 residues long. J gave up 6 bases and V 5 bases, and 8 bases lay outside the gene matches. Germline V gives CDR1 SEHNR, CDR2 FQNEAQ (reference sequence). The CDR3 bases are TGTGCCAGCAGCGCCCCGGGACTAGCTAGCAATGAGCAGTTCTTC. Its translation is CASSAPGLASNEQFF.

The V and J genes are TRBV4-3 and TRBJ1-1; D possibly corresponds to TRBD1 (6 bases). CDR1 LGHNA and CDR2 YSLEER come from the germline V gene. The length of the CDR3 is 16 residues. Trimming pared 3 bases from V and 3 bases from J, leaving 17 bases between. CDR3 residues: CASSQVLQGHDTEAFF. In nucleotides, the CDR3 is TGCGCCAGCAGCCAGGTCCTACAGGGTCATGACACTGAAGCTTTCTTT.

The chain couples TRBV2 to TRBJ2-2, with TRBD1 as a possible D gene (5 bases). The germline V gene encodes CDR1 SNHLY and CDR2 FYNNEI. The CDR3 loop spans 15 amino acids. With 6 bases removed from V and 0 bases from J, the gap between germline ends came to 11 bases. The CDR3 region is CASSQQVTNTGELFF. In nucleotides, the CDR3 is TGTGCCAGCAGCCAACAGGTGACGAACACCGGGGAGCTGTTTTTT. Full variable domain (rest looked up from reference TRBV2 and TRBJ2-2): EPEVTQTPSHQVTQMGQEVILRCVPISNHLYFYWYRQILGQKVEFLVSFYNNEISEKSEIFDDQFSVERPDGSNFTLKIRSTKLEDSAMYFCASSQQVTNTGELFFGEGSRLTVL.

V gene TRBV19 combines with J gene TRBJ2-1; 8 positions match TRBD2. CDR1 and CDR2 (germline): LNHDA, SQIVND (reference sequence). Germline trimming cut 7 bases from V and 6 bases from J; bases unmatched to any gene: 11. The CDR3 consists of 15 residues. The DNA for the CDR3 is TGTGCCAGTATCCGGGGCGGGGGGTTGTTCAATGAGCAGTTCTTC. This translates into CASIRGGGLFNEQFF.

The J gene is TRBJ2-4, the V gene TRBV11-3, with TRBD1 matching over 8 bases. This CDR3 spans 15 amino acids. The V gene end was trimmed by 5 bases and the J gene end by 3 bases; junction bases not matched to a gene: 6. CDR1 and CDR2 (germline): SGHNT, YENEEA. The CDR3 is CASSPLTGGKNIQYF. The CDR3 coding sequence is TGTGCCAGCAGCCCCCTTACAGGGGGCAAAAACATTCAGTACTTC.

This clone is categorized as medium-sized. CDR3 DNA: TGTGCCAGCAGCCGGGAGCAGAATCAGCCCCAGCATTTT. Amino acid sequence: CASSREQNQPQHF. V gene TRBV6-4 combines with J gene TRBJ1-5; D uncertain. CDR1 and CDR2 (germline): MRHNA, SNTAGT. V gave up 6 bases and J gave up 4 bases, with 10 bases separating them. This CDR3 spans 13 amino acids.

This chain joins TRBV5-6 and TRBJ1-1, with D unresolved. Germline CDR1 and CDR2: SGHDT and YYEEEE. The CDR3 extends over 13 amino acids. V lost 0 bases to trimming and J lost 1 base, with 4 bases between them. The CDR3 nucleotides read TGTGCCAGCAGCTTGGCAGGGAACACTGAAGCTTTCTTT. Its protein is CASSLAGNTEAFF.

This clone was observed a handful of times. This chain connects TRBV6-1 to TRBJ2-3, with 7 bases aligning to TRBD1. The CDR3 spans 15 residues. Germline CDR1 reads MNHNS; CDR2 reads SASEGT. After removal of 5 bases from V and 6 bases from J, the junction contained 11 bases not matched to a gene. The CDR3: CASSSRQGLEDTQYF. Here the CDR3 DNA reads TGTGCCAGCAGTTCGCGACAGGGCCTTGAGGATACGCAGTATTTT.

The chain joins TRBV6-2 or TRBV6-3 to TRBJ2-1; 10 nucleotides match TRBD1. Trimming took 0 bases from V and 0 from J; bases not matched to a gene: 5. The CDR3 contains 18 residues. Germline V gene sequence: CDR1 MNHEY, CDR2 SVGEGT. The chain's CDR3 is CASSYSRGTGVSYNEQFF. DNA for the CDR3: TGTGCCAGCAGTTACTCGAGAGGGACAGGGGTCTCCTACAATGAGCAGTTCTTC.

In DNA, the CDR3 is TGTGCCAGCAGCCAGGCAGGAGCTAACTATGGCTACACCTTC. This sequence encodes CASSQAGANYGYTF. The V gene is TRBV4-2, the J gene TRBJ1-2; D uncertain. The length of the CDR3 is 14 residues. V dropped 3 bases and J dropped 0 bases, with 8 bases sitting between them. Germline V gives CDR1 LGHNA, CDR2 YNFKEQ.

The V call is TRBV27, the J call TRBJ2-1; 15 nucleotides line up with TRBD2. This CDR3 contains 18 residues. V shed 4 bases, J shed 4 bases, and the junction held 8 bases outside the gene matches. Germline-derived CDR1 and CDR2 are MNHEY and SMNVEV (reference sequence). The chain's CDR3 is CASSSFGTSGGKYNEQFF. For the CDR3, the DNA is TGTGCCAGCAGTTCATTCGGGACTAGCGGGGGGAAGTACAATGAGCAGTTCTTC.

The V and J genes are TRBV9 and TRBJ1-4; D perhaps matches TRBD1 (5 bases). This CDR3 has 14 residues. The germline V gene has CDR1 SGDLS and CDR2 YYNGEE. The V and J ends lost 3 bases and 1 base respectively, with 7 bases between them. In nucleotides, the CDR3 is TGTGCCAGCAGCGATAGGGGAACTAATGAAAAACTGTTTTTT. Translation gives CASSDRGTNEKLFF.

The J gene is TRBJ1-1, the V gene TRBV5-4; D unclear. Trimming pared 4 bases from V and 1 base from J, leaving 5 bases between. The CDR3 runs to 12 residues. Germline values: CDR1 SGHNT, CDR2 YYREEE (reference sequence). CDR3 sequence: CASSDKNTEAFF. The CDR3 DNA reads as TGTGCCAGCAGCGACAAGAACACTGAAGCTTTCTTT.

The V and J genes are TRBV9 and TRBJ2-5; D is possibly TRBD1 (8 bases). Trimming left V 0 bases short and J 4 bases short, with 13 bases between. Germline V gene sequence: CDR1 SGDLS, CDR2 YYNGEE. This CDR3 has 15 amino acids. The CDR3 DNA follows: TGTGCCAGCAGCGTAGCACAGGGGGAGGGAGAGACCCAGTACTTC. It is translated as CASSVAQGEGETQYF.

The V gene is TRBV19, the J gene TRBJ2-1; TRBD2 aligns across 9 bases. V was clipped by 3 bases and J by 1 base; unmatched bases: 4. Germline values: CDR1 LNHDA, CDR2 SQIVND (reference sequence). The CDR3 has 16 residues. CDR3 nucleotides: TGTGCCAGTAGTATGTGGCTAGCGGGGTCCTACAATGAGCAGTTCTTC. Protein: CASSMWLAGSYNEQFF.

V and J are TRBV10-3 and TRBJ2-3; 9 bases agree with TRBD2. CDR1 and CDR2 (germline): ENHRY, SYGVKD. This CDR3 spans 15 amino acids. The V gene end was trimmed by 6 bases and the J gene end by 6 bases; junction bases not matched to a gene: 10. CDR3 in DNA: TGTGCCATCAGCGACTACCGGACTAGCGCTGATACGCAGTATTTT. Protein sequence: CAISDYRTSADTQYF.